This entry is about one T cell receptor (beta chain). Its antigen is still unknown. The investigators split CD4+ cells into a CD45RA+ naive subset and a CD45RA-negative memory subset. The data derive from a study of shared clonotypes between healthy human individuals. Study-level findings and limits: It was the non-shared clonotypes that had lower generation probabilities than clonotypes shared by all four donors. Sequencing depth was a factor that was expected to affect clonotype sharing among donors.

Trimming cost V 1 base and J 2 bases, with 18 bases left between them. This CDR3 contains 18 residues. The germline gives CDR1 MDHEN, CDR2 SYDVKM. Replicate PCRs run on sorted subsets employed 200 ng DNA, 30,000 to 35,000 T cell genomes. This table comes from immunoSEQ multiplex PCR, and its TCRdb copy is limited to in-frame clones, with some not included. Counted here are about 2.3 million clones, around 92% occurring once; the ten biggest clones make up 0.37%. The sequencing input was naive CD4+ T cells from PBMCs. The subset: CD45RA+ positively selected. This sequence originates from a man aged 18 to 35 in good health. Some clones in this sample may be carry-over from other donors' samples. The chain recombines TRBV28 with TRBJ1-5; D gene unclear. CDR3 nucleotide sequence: TGTGCCAGCAGTTTATTCGACACCCGAAGGATCGGCAATCAGCCCCAGCATTTT. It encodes CASSLFDTRRIGNQPQHF.